The next 18 T cell receptor beta chains were all read from a single sample in a study of regulatory T cells in long-lasting Graves disease. Sample time point: newly diagnosed GD, antithyroid drugs for less than 3 months. With RNA extracted from PBMCs as input, the TCR library was made. Both iRepertoire HTBI primers and Arm-PCR of CDR3 regions were used to build the TCR beta libraries. TCRdb reprocessed the multiplex PCR reads via MiXCR and lists one record per CDR3 protein. This repertoire shows about 420,000 distinct CDR3 sequences, about 17% found once; its top ten account for 20% to 25%. These data were likewise used in another study, on T cells in Graves' hyperthyroidism and ophthalmopathy.

The sample was peripheral blood mononuclear cells (PBMCs), taken at new diagnosis, from a patient treated with antithyroid drugs. These receptors all come from a woman aged 18 to 35 with Graves disease.

This clonotype was seen only a few times. V usage is TRBV29-1 and J usage is TRBJ2-7; D is unresolved. This CDR3 has 13 amino acids. V was clipped by 4 bases and J by 1 base, with 11 bases between them. From germline, CDR1 is SQVTM and CDR2 ANQGSEA. The chain's CDR3 is CSVAVGRSYEQYF. In DNA form, the CDR3 reads TGCAGCGTTGCGGTGGGCCGATCCTACGAGCAGTACTTC.

This clonotype occurred many times. The chain is built from TRBV6-1 and TRBJ1-2, with 9 bases lining up with TRBD1. The CDR3 runs 14 residues. Germline CDR1 is MNHNS and CDR2 is SASEGT. Trimming removed 5 bases from V and 3 bases from J; junction bases left unmatched: 4. In DNA form, the CDR3 reads TGTGCCAGCAGTCCCTGGACAGGGGACTATGGCTACACCTTC. It yields the protein CASSPWTGDYGYTF.

Comment on this clonotype: A much larger clone is a single base away; this may be a read error. The genes are TRBV2 and TRBJ1-5; D is undetermined. This CDR3 has 15 amino acids. From germline, CDR1 is SNHLY and CDR2 FYNNEI. CDR3 DNA sequence: TGTGCCAACAGTGAATTGCGTCAGAGCAATCAGCCCCAGCATTTT. It encodes CANSELRQSNQPQHF.

This clonotype has ten or more counts. In nucleotides, the CDR3 is TGTGCCAGCTCACCGCCGGGGACAGGCCAAGAGACCCAGTACTTC. The encoded protein is CASSPPGTGQETQYF. The chain couples TRBV18 to TRBJ2-5; 8 bases fit TRBD1. V gave up 3 bases and J gave up 1 base; unmatched junction bases: 4. Per germline, CDR1 KGHSH and CDR2 LQKENI. This CDR3 is built from 15 residues.

This clonotype has at least ten counts. This rearrangement joins TRBV5-5 to TRBJ1-1, with TRBD1 as a possible D gene (6 bases). The germline V gene has CDR1 SGHKS and CDR2 YYEKEE (reference sequence). Trimming left V 0 bases short and J 4 bases short, with 7 bases between. This CDR3 has 13 amino acids. CDR3 nucleotide sequence: TGTGCCAGCAGCTTGGACAGGGTCACTGAAGCTTTCTTT. This translates into CASSLDRVTEAFF.

This clonotype was seen repeatedly, ten times or more. This chain links TRBV7-2 with TRBJ2-7; D is ambiguous. The CDR3 is made up of 13 amino acids. V was trimmed by 5 bases and J by 6 bases, leaving 14 bases between them. From germline, CDR1 is SGHTA and CDR2 FQGNSA. CDR3 amino acids: CASSPRTLPEQYF. The CDR3, as DNA: TGTGCCAGCAGCCCCAGGACCCTTCCCGAGCAGTACTTC.

This clonotype was picked up a small number of times. The chain has TRBV7-9 and TRBJ2-7; D not certain. The germline CDR1 and CDR2 sequences are SEHNR and FQNEAQ (reference sequence). V was trimmed by 8 bases and J by 6 bases, leaving 5 bases between them. The CDR3 runs 9 residues. CDR3 region: CASSGEQYF. The CDR3, as DNA: TGTGCCAGCTCCGGCGAGCAGTACTTC.

This clonotype was observed many times. The gene calls are TRBV20-1 and TRBJ2-1; D uncertain. Trimming removed 2 bases from V and 0 bases from J, with 8 bases in between. Germline V gene data show CDR1 as DFQATT and CDR2 as SNEGSKA (reference sequence). CDR3 size: 14 residues. The CDR3: CSARWASSYNEQFF. CDR3 coding DNA: TGCAGTGCTAGATGGGCGAGCTCCTACAATGAGCAGTTCTTC.

This clonotype showed up just a few times. The chain carries TRBV27 and TRBJ2-7; D might be TRBD1 (6 bases). Trimming pared 4 bases from V and 2 bases from J, leaving 18 bases between. Germline CDR1 is MNHEY and CDR2 is SMNVEV (reference sequence). CDR3 length: 16 amino acids. CDR3 in amino acids: CASSSPFPTGTYEQYF. The CDR3 nucleotides read TGTGCCAGCAGTTCTCCCTTTCCGACAGGAACCTACGAGCAGTACTTC.

Worth noting for this clonotype: This likely came from a read error, as a far larger clone is one base away. The CDR3 DNA follows: TGCAGTGCCCCCAGTGCTAGCGGGAGGAACTCCTACGAGCAGTTCTTC. Its translation: CSAPSASGRNSYEQFF. V is TRBV20-1 and J is TRBJ2-1; 11 bases are a match to TRBD2. The CDR3 has 16 amino acids. Germline assignment: CDR1 DFQATT and CDR2 SNEGSKA (reference sequence). After removal of 6 bases from V and 10 bases from J, the junction contained 17 bases not matched to a gene.

This rearrangement joins TRBV10-3 to TRBJ1-5; no firm D call. The V gene lost 3 bases and the J gene lost 6 bases, with 9 bases spanning the gap. Germline V gene data show CDR1 as ENHRY and CDR2 as SYGVKD. The CDR3 is 13 residues long. The CDR3 reads CAISDPAGQPQHF. CDR3 nucleotides: TGTGCCATCAGTGATCCGGCGGGTCAGCCCCAGCATTTT.

This clonotype was seen a handful of times. The V gene is TRBV3-1, the J gene TRBJ2-3; 13 bases map to TRBD2. Germline-derived CDR1 and CDR2 are LGHDT and YNNKEL (reference sequence). The CDR3 has 19 amino acids. Unmatched junction bases numbered 10, after V lost 0 bases and J lost 4 bases. In DNA, the CDR3 is TGTGCCAGCAGCCAAGATGGCACGGGACTAGCGGGAATCGCAGATACGCAGTATTTT. As protein: CASSQDGTGLAGIADTQYF.

Ten or more counts support this clonotype. The chain has TRBV30 and TRBJ2-1; 15 nucleotides match TRBD2. From germline, CDR1 is GTSNPN and CDR2 SVGIG (reference sequence). J gave up 10 bases and V 2 bases, and 3 bases lay outside the gene matches. The CDR3 is 14 amino acids. The CDR3 spells CAWSRGLAGGEQFF. In DNA, the CDR3 is TGTGCCTGGAGTAGGGGACTAGCGGGAGGCGAGCAGTTCTTC. Using reference TRBV30 and TRBJ2-1 for the parts outside the CDR3, the full variable domain is SQTIHQWPATLVQPVGSPLSLECTVEGTSNPNLYWYRQAAGRGLQLLFYSVGIGQISSEVPQNLSASRPQDRQFILSSKKLLLSDSGFYLCAWSRGLAGGEQFFGPGTRLTVL.

The chain uses TRBV9 and TRBJ2-2, with 8 nucleotides matching TRBD2. From germline, CDR1 is SGDLS and CDR2 YYNGEE. The CDR3 has 16 residues. V trimming: 3 bases; J trimming: 6 bases; junction bases outside the gene matches: 10. Written as DNA, the CDR3 is TGTGCCAGCAGCGGTCTAGCGGGCGGATGGGCCGGGGAGCTGTTTTTT. This translates into CASSGLAGGWAGELFF.

The sample holds many counts of this clonotype. This chain links TRBV7-9 with TRBJ2-5, with D perhaps TRBD2 (5 bases). Germline CDR1 SEHNR, CDR2 FQNEAQ (reference sequence). The V end lost 5 bases, the J end lost 2 bases, and 15 bases lay between the germline ends. CDR3 size: 15 residues. The CDR3 loop is CASSLSRLAQETQYF. DNA of the CDR3: TGTGCCAGCAGCCTATCTCGCCTAGCTCAAGAGACCCAGTACTTC.

Regarding this clonotype: The germline gene is not matched at one end of the junction; a read error may be the cause. The chain recombines TRBV28 with TRBJ1-5; D not resolved. Germline CDR1 MDHEN, CDR2 SYDVKM. The CDR3 is 12 residues long. CDR3 residues: CACSLSGQPQHF. In DNA, the CDR3 is TGTGCCTGCAGTTTATCGGGGCAGCCCCAGCATTTT.

This clonotype was observed many times. The chain carries TRBV12-3 or TRBV12-4 and TRBJ2-5; a weak D match, TRBD2 (6 bases). The CDR3 totals 14 residues. Trimming removed 0 bases at V and 4 bases at J, with 9 bases between. CDR3 sequence (DNA): TGTGCCAGCAGTTTAGCCGGGGGAACAGAGACCCAGTACTTC. Residues: CASSLAGGTETQYF.

V and J are TRBV12-3 or TRBV12-4 and TRBJ2-3; D is unclear. Trimming removed 6 bases from V and 4 bases from J, with 17 bases in between. The CDR3 sequence is 15 residues long. CDR3 nucleotides: TGTGCCAGCAGCCGACAAGGGAACATCGCAGATACGCAGTATTTT. Its protein product is CASSRQGNIADTQYF.